The next 19 T cell receptor beta chains were all read from a single sample in a study of lymphopenia after photon versus proton radiotherapy. TCRdb keeps only in-frame clones here, not all; method: immunoSEQ multiplex PCR. The sample records roughly 38,000 clones, approximately 90% being singletons. Sequences were derived from peripheral blood, sampled from a patient treated with photon-based radiotherapy. The receptors stem from a man in his sixties with cholangiocarcinoma.

This chain links TRBV18 with TRBJ2-1, with 9 bases identical to TRBD1. V was pared by 3 bases and J by 9 bases, with 18 bases of the junction left unmatched. Per the germline V gene, CDR1 is KGHSH and CDR2 is LQKENI. This CDR3 contains 18 residues. CDR3 in amino acids: CASSPTGGSSKVQVEQFF. CDR3 DNA: TGTGCCAGCTCACCGACAGGGGGATCTAGCAAGGTACAAGTTGAGCAGTTCTTC.

The V call is TRBV23-1, the J call TRBJ1-1; 9 bases line up with TRBD1. TRBV23-1 carries the ORF label, with uncertain function. The CDR3 is 14 amino acids. After removal of 10 bases from V and 4 bases from J, the junction contained 10 bases not matched to a gene. CDR3 loop: CAKGQGSYRTEAFF. The CDR3 nucleotides read TGCGCCAAAGGACAGGGGAGTTACCGCACTGAAGCTTTCTTT.

CDR3 sequence (DNA): TGTGCCAGCTCACCCAACGGAGGACCGGCTGGCTACCAAGAGACCCAGTACTTC. Translation gives CASSPNGGPAGYQETQYF. This chain connects TRBV18 to TRBJ2-5, with TRBD2 as a possible D gene (5 bases). Trimming pared 3 bases from V and 0 bases from J, leaving 20 bases between. Germline values: CDR1 KGHSH, CDR2 LQKENI. CDR3 length: 18 amino acids. Drawing the rest from reference TRBV18 and TRBJ2-5, the complete variable domain is NAGVMQNPRHLVRRRGQEARLRCSPMKGHSHVYWYRQLPEEGLKFMVYLQKENIIDESGMPKERFSAEFPKEGPSILRIQQVVRGDSAAYFCASSPNGGPAGYQETQYFGPGTRLLVL.

V is TRBV10-3 and J is TRBJ2-5, with 12 bases identical to TRBD2. J lost 1 base, V lost 0 bases, and 6 bases had no gene match. In germline, CDR1 is ENHRY, CDR2 SYGVKD. The CDR3 has 18 amino acids. Here the CDR3 reads CAISESRTSGVSQETQYF. The CDR3 nucleotides read TGTGCCATCAGTGAGTCTCGGACTAGCGGGGTTAGCCAAGAGACCCAGTACTTC.

The chain couples TRBV4-1 to TRBJ1-1, with D unresolved. Germline V gene lookup returns CDR1 MGHRA and CDR2 YSYEKL. This CDR3 is 13 amino acids long. Deletions cut 1 base from V and 7 bases from J, with 10 bases between. Here the CDR3 reads CASSQGSGVEAFF. The DNA of the CDR3 is TGCGCCAGCAGCCAAGGGAGCGGGGTTGAAGCTTTCTTT.

V gene TRBV7-2 combines with J gene TRBJ2-2, with a tentative D call TRBD1 (5 bases). Germline V gene lookup returns CDR1 SGHTA and CDR2 FQGNSA. V was trimmed by 1 base and J by 3 bases, leaving 9 bases between them. The CDR3 runs 15 residues. DNA for the CDR3: TGTGCCAGCAGCTTAGGCTTAGGGGACACCGGGGAGCTGTTTTTT. It specifies CASSLGLGDTGELFF.

The V call is TRBV28, the J call TRBJ2-3; no firm D call. Trimming pared 3 bases from V and 4 bases from J, leaving 5 bases between. The CDR3 runs to 12 residues. Germline CDR1 and CDR2: MDHEN and SYDVKM. DNA for the CDR3: TGTGCCAGCAGTTTGCTGGCAGATACGCAGTATTTT. Translating gives CASSLLADTQYF.

The V and J genes are TRBV7-8 and TRBJ1-1, with 7 nucleotides matching TRBD1. CDR1 is SGHVS and CDR2 is FQNEAQ in the germline V gene. J lost 1 base, V lost 2 bases, and 16 bases had no gene match. The CDR3 consists of 19 residues. The CDR3 coding sequence is TGTGCCAGCAGCTTAAGCGACAGGGACAACGTTGGAGCGAACACTGAAGCTTTCTTT. Amino acids: CASSLSDRDNVGANTEAFF.

The J gene is TRBJ1-5, the V gene TRBV7-2, with unresolved D. Germline CDR1 and CDR2: SGHTA and FQGNSA. The CDR3 extends over 13 amino acids. The ends were cut back, 4 bases at V and 7 bases at J, with 11 bases in the middle. CDR3 sequence (DNA): TGTGCCAGCAGCTCGGGGTCGGGACAGCCCCAGCATTTT. Residues: CASSSGSGQPQHF. Complete variable domain (other parts from reference TRBV7-2 and TRBJ1-5): GAGVSQSPSNKVTEKGKDVELRCDPISGHTALYWYRQSLGQGLEFLIYFQGNSAPDKSGLPSDRFSAERTGGSVSTLTIQRTQQEDSAVYLCASSSGSGQPQHFGDGTRLSIL.

This CDR3 reads CASSASGGRTYEQYF. CDR3 nucleotides: TGTGCCAGCAGTGCCTCAGGGGGACGCACCTACGAGCAGTACTTC. This chain uses TRBV2 with TRBJ2-7; 7 bases are a match to TRBD1. The germline V gene encodes CDR1 SNHLY and CDR2 FYNNEI. V trimming: 4 bases; J trimming: 2 bases; junction bases outside the gene matches: 8. The CDR3 is 15 amino acids.

This chain uses TRBV9 with TRBJ2-1; 11 bases line up with TRBD1. The junction had 22 bases not matched to a gene; V was cut back by 1 base and J by 7 bases. This CDR3 has 21 amino acids. Germline assignment: CDR1 SGDLS and CDR2 YYNGEE. The CDR3 DNA follows: TGTGCCAGCAGCGTACCGTTCGACGGGACAGGGGGTCCTTTACTGGATAATGAGCAGTTCTTC. The encoded protein is CASSVPFDGTGGPLLDNEQFF. Full variable domain (missing parts from reference TRBV9 and TRBJ2-1): DSGVTQTPKHLITATGQRVTLRCSPRSGDLSVYWYQQSLDQGLQFLIQYYNGEERAKGNILERFSAQQFPDLHSELNLSSLELGDSALYFCASSVPFDGTGGPLLDNEQFFGPGTRLTVL.

V gene TRBV5-4 combines with J gene TRBJ2-5, with 8 bases aligning to TRBD1. The CDR3 is 14 residues long. Germline CDR1 reads SGHNT; CDR2 reads YYREEE (reference sequence). The junction had 3 bases not matched to a gene; V was cut back by 1 base and J by 4 bases. The CDR3 sequence is CASSLLGQGETQYF. CDR3 bases: TGTGCCAGCAGCTTGTTAGGACAGGGAGAGACCCAGTACTTC.

V gene TRBV7-9 combines with J gene TRBJ2-1, with D uncertain. Germline values: CDR1 SEHNR, CDR2 FQNEAQ (reference sequence). The CDR3 is 15 amino acids. Trimming removed 1 base at V and 10 bases at J, with 17 bases between. CDR3 protein: CASSLVSGPFAEQFF. DNA of the CDR3: TGTGCCAGCAGCTTAGTTTCCGGCCCCTTCGCGGAGCAGTTCTTC.

The CDR3 DNA follows: TGCGCCAGCAGCCAAGATGCGGGGCCCGTGGCAGATACGCAGTATTTT. This translates into CASSQDAGPVADTQYF. The chain combines TRBV4-3 with TRBJ2-3; the D gene is possibly TRBD2 (6 bases). Germline CDR1 reads LGHNA; CDR2 reads YSLEER. The germline V and J ends were trimmed by 0 bases and 4 bases, with 14 bases remaining between them. This CDR3 has 16 amino acids.

This sequence joins TRBV7-6 and TRBJ1-4; 7 bases are shared with TRBD1. Unmatched junction bases numbered 8, after V lost 5 bases and J lost 5 bases. This CDR3 spans 15 amino acids. Per germline, CDR1 SGHVS and CDR2 FNYEAQ. For the CDR3, the DNA is TGTGCCAGCAGCCGCCGGGACAGCCTGAATGAAAAACTGTTTTTT. This codes for CASSRRDSLNEKLFF.

J is TRBJ2-7 and V is TRBV10-3; 13 nucleotides agree with TRBD2. The CDR3 totals 15 residues. Germline V lookup: CDR1 ENHRY, CDR2 SYGVKD. V lost 6 bases and J lost 5; bases outside the gene matches: 7. The DNA for the CDR3 is TGTGCCATCAGCCCAGGACTAGCGGGAGTGCACGAGCAGTACTTC. Protein: CAISPGLAGVHEQYF.

This chain connects TRBV11-3 to TRBJ2-3, with D possibly matching TRBD2 (5 bases). The CDR3 is made up of 13 amino acids. CDR1 and CDR2 from the germline V gene are SGHNT and YENEEA. Trimming removed 7 bases from V and 1 base from J, with 9 bases in between. The CDR3 reads CASNKRGTDTQYF. CDR3 DNA sequence: TGTGCCAGCAACAAGAGGGGCACAGATACGCAGTATTTT.

J is TRBJ2-1 and V is TRBV27; D uncertain. CDR3 length: 15 residues. Between the trimmed V and J ends, which lost 5 bases and 5 bases, there was a span of 16 bases. Germline-derived CDR1 and CDR2 are MNHEY and SMNVEV (reference sequence). The CDR3 nucleotides read TGTGCCAGCAGTACAATGACCGAAACGGACAATGAGCAGTTCTTC. Protein product: CASSTMTETDNEQFF.

The table lists this clone with a count of one. The chain carries TRBV15 and TRBJ2-7; no definite D call. This CDR3 contains 15 residues. Germline V gene lookup returns CDR1 LNHNV and CDR2 YYDKDF (reference sequence). Trimming removed 0 bases from V and 2 bases from J, with 11 bases in between. The CDR3 protein is CATSRDPGLTYEQYF. Here the CDR3 DNA reads TGTGCCACCAGCAGAGATCCCGGGCTGACCTACGAGCAGTACTTC.